These 8 T cell receptor beta chains were sequenced from one sample in a study of blood T cell repertoires in COVID-19. Assay used: immunoSEQ multiplex PCR; TCRdb lists only in-frame clones, some missing. The table lists 100,000 to 140,000 clones, roughly 83% of them singletons. The sequencing sample was made of peripheral blood. The receptors stem from a human donor in a cohort sampled during active COVID-19.

The V call is TRBV12-5, the J call TRBJ2-1, with 11 bases aligning to TRBD1. Germline values: CDR1 LGHNT, CDR2 FRNRAP. This CDR3 is 16 amino acids long. V was pared by 9 bases and J by 6 bases, with 13 bases of the junction left unmatched. CDR3 coding DNA: TGTGCTAGCGAACTACCCTCCGGGACAGGGGGCAATGAGCAGTTCTTC. Its translation: CASELPSGTGGNEQFF.

The V call is TRBV5-1, the J call TRBJ2-2; 8 bases are a match to TRBD1. CDR1 and CDR2 from the germline V gene are SGHRS and YFSETQ. The V and J ends lost 3 bases and 7 bases, in that order; junction bases with no gene match: 5. The CDR3 has 14 amino acids. DNA for the CDR3: TGCGCCAGCAGCTCGGACAGGGTCGACGGGGAGCTGTTTTTT. This codes for CASSSDRVDGELFF.

The CDR3 coding sequence is TGTGCCAGCAGCAAAGAGGAGGGAGGGGATGAAAAACTGTTTTTT. This codes for CASSKEEGGDEKLFF. The V gene is TRBV21-1, the J gene TRBJ1-4. TRBV21-1 is an annotated pseudogene. The CDR3 loop spans 15 amino acids.

The chain uses TRBV4-3 and TRBJ1-1; D not certain. The CDR3 has 14 residues. Germline V gene data show CDR1 as LGHNA and CDR2 as YSLEER. Between the trimmed V and J ends, which lost 0 bases and 4 bases, there was a span of 9 bases. The CDR3 sequence: CASSQEAGGTEAFF. Here the CDR3 DNA reads TGCGCCAGCAGCCAAGAAGCCGGTGGCACTGAAGCTTTCTTT.

The chain links TRBV4-1 to TRBJ2-2, with D uncertain. The V end lost 1 base, the J end lost 2 bases, and 8 bases lay between the germline ends. Germline loops: CDR1 MGHRA, CDR2 YSYEKL. CDR3 size: 15 residues. For the CDR3, the DNA is TGCGCCAGCAGCCAAGTGCCAGGCAACACCGGGGAGCTGTTTTTT. Translated, it gives CASSQVPGNTGELFF.

The rearrangement uses TRBV19 and TRBJ1-2; D not resolved. Trimming pared 6 bases from V and 8 bases from J, leaving 25 bases between. CDR1 LNHDA and CDR2 SQIVND come from the germline V gene (reference sequence). The CDR3 length is 16 residues. The CDR3 nucleotides are TGTGCCAGTAGAGAATTTGGTATCGGGTCCCGCCTGGGCTACACCTTC. This gives the protein CASREFGIGSRLGYTF.

The rearrangement joins TRBV18 to TRBJ1-1; the D gene is possibly TRBD1 (5 bases). Germline assignment: CDR1 KGHSH and CDR2 LQKENI. V lost 4 bases and J lost 4, with 22 bases in between. There are 17 residues in the CDR3. CDR3 region: CASSLTGAGIGRTEAFF. DNA of the CDR3: TGTGCCAGCTCACTCACCGGGGCGGGAATCGGACGCACTGAAGCTTTCTTT.

The V gene is TRBV15, the J gene TRBJ2-1; 8 bases agree with TRBD2. The germline V gene has CDR1 LNHNV and CDR2 YYDKDF (reference sequence). J gave up 7 bases and V 7 bases, and 15 bases lay outside the gene matches. There are 16 residues in the CDR3. The CDR3 sequence is CATIDDSGTGGNEQFF. The CDR3 bases are TGTGCCACCATCGACGACTCCGGGACGGGGGGGAATGAGCAGTTCTTC. Full variable domain (remainder filled in from reference TRBV15 and TRBJ2-1): DAMVIQNPRYQVTQFGKPVTLSCSQTLNHNVMYWYQQKSSQAPKLLFHYYDKDFNNEADTPDNFQSRRPNTSFCFLDIRSPGLGDTAMYLCATIDDSGTGGNEQFFGPGTRLTVL.